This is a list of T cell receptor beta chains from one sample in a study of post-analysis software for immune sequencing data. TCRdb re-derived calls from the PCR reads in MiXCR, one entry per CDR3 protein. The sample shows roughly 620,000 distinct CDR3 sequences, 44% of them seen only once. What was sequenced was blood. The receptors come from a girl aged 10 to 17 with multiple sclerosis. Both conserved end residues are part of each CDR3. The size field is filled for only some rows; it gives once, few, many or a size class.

CDR3: CASSPQGEGYTF
size: few
V: TRBV18
J: TRBJ1-2

CDR3: CSARDPRRNEAFF
size: -
V: TRBV20-1
J: TRBJ1-1

CDR3: CSAVDIPQETQYF
size: -
V: TRBV29-1
J: TRBJ2-5

CDR3: CASSLEGHSRGEQYF
size: once
V: TRBV7-9
J: TRBJ2-7

CDR3: CASSLTRQPQHF
size: -
V: TRBV7-8
J: TRBJ1-5

CDR3: CASRAGTGGPETQYF
size: -
V: TRBV7-9
J: TRBJ2-5

CDR3: CASSQDQSSYNEQFF
size: -
V: TRBV4-1
J: TRBJ2-1

CDR3: CASSLDSLNYGYTF
size: few
V: TRBV7-9
J: TRBJ1-2

CDR3: CASRELDRRTQYF
size: few
V: TRBV12-3/TRBV12-4
J: -

CDR3: CASSWRIGQDTF
size: few
V: TRBV7-9
J: TRBJ1-2

CDR3: CASSGPGLAGDGYNEQFF
size: few
V: TRBV27
J: TRBJ2-1

CDR3: CASSSPGAGTDTQYF
size: -
V: TRBV10-1
J: TRBJ2-3

CDR3: CASRDRGGYEQYF
size: -
V: TRBV2
J: TRBJ2-7

CDR3: CATSRGGTGKDTEAFF
size: -
V: TRBV15
J: TRBJ1-1

CDR3: CGSRRANTGELFF
size: once
V: TRBV6-5
J: TRBJ2-2

CDR3: CAISEPGQGVVNEQFF
size: -
V: TRBV10-3
J: TRBJ2-1

CDR3: CSVGGRDTDTQYF
size: -
V: TRBV20-1
J: TRBJ2-3

CDR3: CASREGGDTQYF
size: few
V: TRBV6-6
J: TRBJ2-3

CDR3: CASSLARVACYTF
size: -
V: TRBV7-2
J: TRBJ1-2

CDR3: CSASWTGAGETQYF
size: -
V: TRBV20-1
J: TRBJ2-5

CDR3: CASSTSGGRGSPLHF
size: -
V: TRBV12-3/TRBV12-4
J: TRBJ1-6

CDR3: CASSLDHPTDTQYF
size: few
V: TRBV11-2
J: TRBJ2-3

CDR3: CASSIQTNYGYTF
size: -
V: TRBV6-5
J: TRBJ1-2

CDR3: CASSFSPRHNYGYTF
size: -
V: TRBV12-3/TRBV12-4
J: TRBJ1-2

CDR3: CANSKGVNQPQHF
size: -
V: TRBV12-3/TRBV12-4
J: TRBJ1-5

CDR3: CASSLNRAHTEAFF
size: -
V: TRBV5-1
J: TRBJ1-1

CDR3: CASSRQTDEQFF
size: -
V: TRBV3-1
J: TRBJ2-1

CDR3: CASSLDRGQASYGYTF
size: few
V: TRBV5-1
J: TRBJ1-2

CDR3: CSVSFRGGQETQYF
size: -
V: TRBV29-1
J: TRBJ2-5

CDR3: CAAKREGPDTQYF
size: few
V: TRBV30
J: TRBJ2-3

CDR3: CASSLDSPYSTNEKLFF
size: -
V: TRBV5-1
J: TRBJ1-4

CDR3: CASSDSPGLTPDGYTF
size: few
V: TRBV4-1
J: TRBJ1-2

CDR3: CASSLTGGETEAFF
size: -
V: TRBV7-9
J: TRBJ1-1

CDR3: CASSVPSGGNEQFF
size: few
V: TRBV9
J: TRBJ2-1

CDR3: CASSYSFLTANEQYF
size: -
V: TRBV6-5
J: -

CDR3: CASSLEATGAGEQYF
size: -
V: TRBV5-5
J: -

CDR3: CASSLLVEDSDTQYF
size: -
V: TRBV7-8
J: TRBJ2-3

CDR3: CASKAGRYGYTF
size: -
V: TRBV2
J: TRBJ1-2

CDR3: CASGTVFGGYTF
size: few
V: TRBV12-3/TRBV12-4
J: TRBJ1-2

CDR3: CASSYRLAGASLVEQFF
size: -
V: TRBV6-6
J: TRBJ2-1

CDR3: CASSQTKRSSYNEQFF
size: -
V: TRBV5-6
J: TRBJ2-1

CDR3: CASSPPSGGRGYEQYF
size: few
V: TRBV18
J: TRBJ2-7

CDR3: CASSVFSGNEQFF
size: few
V: TRBV12-3/TRBV12-4
J: TRBJ2-1

CDR3: CASSPAGGNQPQHF
size: -
V: TRBV6-2/TRBV6-3
J: TRBJ1-5

CDR3: CASSLGRGAHEQFF
size: few
V: TRBV7-9
J: TRBJ2-1

CDR3: CASSTRVTGGTYGYTF
size: -
V: TRBV4-1
J: TRBJ1-2

CDR3: CSARESGTDETQYF
size: -
V: TRBV20-1
J: TRBJ2-5

CDR3: CASSMTSVVRNEQFF
size: -
V: TRBV27
J: TRBJ2-1

CDR3: CSAREVSREQYF
size: -
V: TRBV20-1
J: TRBJ2-7